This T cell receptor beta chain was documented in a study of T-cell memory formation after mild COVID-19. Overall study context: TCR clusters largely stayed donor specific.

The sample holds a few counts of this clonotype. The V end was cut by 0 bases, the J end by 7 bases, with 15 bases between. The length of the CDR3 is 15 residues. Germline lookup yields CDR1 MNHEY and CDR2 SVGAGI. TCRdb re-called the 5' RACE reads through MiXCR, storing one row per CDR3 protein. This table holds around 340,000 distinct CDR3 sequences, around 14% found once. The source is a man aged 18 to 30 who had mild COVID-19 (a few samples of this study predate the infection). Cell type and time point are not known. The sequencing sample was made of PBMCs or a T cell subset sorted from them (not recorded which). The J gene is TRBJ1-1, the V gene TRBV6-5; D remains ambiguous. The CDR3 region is CASSYSLPIGIEAFF. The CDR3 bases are TGTGCCAGCAGTTACTCGCTCCCTATCGGGATTGAAGCTTTCTTT.